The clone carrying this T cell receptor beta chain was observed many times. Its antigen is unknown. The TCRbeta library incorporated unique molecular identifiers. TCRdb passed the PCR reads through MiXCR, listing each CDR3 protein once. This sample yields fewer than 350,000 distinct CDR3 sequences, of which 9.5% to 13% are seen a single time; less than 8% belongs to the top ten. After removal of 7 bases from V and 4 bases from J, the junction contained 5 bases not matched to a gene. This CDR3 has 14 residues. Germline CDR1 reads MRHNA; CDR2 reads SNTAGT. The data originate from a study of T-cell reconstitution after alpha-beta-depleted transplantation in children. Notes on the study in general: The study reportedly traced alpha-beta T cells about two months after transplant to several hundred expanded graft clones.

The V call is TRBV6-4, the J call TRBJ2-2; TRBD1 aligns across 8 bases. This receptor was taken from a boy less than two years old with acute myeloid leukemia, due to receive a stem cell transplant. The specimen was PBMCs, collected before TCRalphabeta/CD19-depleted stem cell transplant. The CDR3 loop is CASKEDRGTGELFF. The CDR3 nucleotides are TGTGCCAGCAAAGAAGACAGGGGCACCGGGGAGCTGTTTTTT.